Listed below are T cell receptor beta chains from one sample, sequenced in a study of shared clonotypes between healthy human individuals. This table comes from immunoSEQ multiplex PCR, and its TCRdb copy is limited to in-frame clones, with some not included. This table holds 2 million to 2.5 million clones, 90% to 95% found once. The sequencing sample was made of naive CD4+ T cells from PBMCs. Source of these receptors: a man younger than 35 in good health. Some clones in this sample may be carry-over from other donors' samples. CDR3s include the opening cysteine and the closing phenylalanine or tryptophan. D genes are given only for firm matches. Size values are once, few and many counts, or a class for expanded clones, and some rows have none.

d_gene: NA; j_gene: TRBJ1-5; abundance: NA; v_gene: TRBV7-8; CDR3aa: CASSYPEGRWNQPQHF; CDR3nt: TGTGCCAGCAGTTACCCAGAGGGCCGCTGGAATCAGCCCCAGCATTTT
d_gene: NA; j_gene: TRBJ2-7; abundance: once; v_gene: TRBV5-5; CDR3aa: CASSLGGGVYEQYF; CDR3nt: TGTGCCAGCAGCTTGGGAGGTGGGGTCTACGAGCAGTACTTC
d_gene: TRBD1; j_gene: TRBJ1-5; abundance: once; v_gene: TRBV2; CDR3aa: CASSRDRGHQPQHF; CDR3nt: TGTGCCAGCAGCCGGGACAGGGGGCATCAGCCCCAGCATTTT
d_gene: TRBD1; j_gene: TRBJ2-1; abundance: NA; v_gene: TRBV28; CDR3aa: CASTLMGGQGLGEQFF; CDR3nt: TGTGCCAGCACCCTAATGGGCGGACAGGGCCTAGGTGAGCAGTTCTTC
d_gene: NA; j_gene: TRBJ2-5; abundance: once; v_gene: TRBV21-1; CDR3aa: CATLALKQLQETQYF; CDR3nt: TGTGCCACCCTCGCCTTGAAACAGCTCCAAGAGACCCAGTACTTC
d_gene: NA; j_gene: TRBJ1-1; abundance: NA; v_gene: TRBV9; CDR3aa: CASSPVGKKNTEAFF; CDR3nt: TGTGCCAGCAGCCCCGTGGGCAAAAAGAACACTGAAGCTTTCTTT
d_gene: TRBD2; j_gene: TRBJ2-1; abundance: NA; v_gene: TRBV5-4; CDR3aa: CASRTAGGVDYEQFF; CDR3nt: TGTGCCAGCAGGACCGCGGGGGGAGTTGACTATGAGCAGTTCTTC
d_gene: TRBD1; j_gene: TRBJ1-5; abundance: NA; v_gene: TRBV10-3; CDR3aa: CAISPGQAKSNQPQHF; CDR3nt: TGTGCCATCAGTCCGGGACAGGCCAAAAGCAATCAGCCCCAGCATTTT
d_gene: NA; j_gene: TRBJ2-7; abundance: NA; v_gene: TRBV25-1; CDR3aa: CASSDSQGRRESLHEQYF; CDR3nt: TGTGCCAGCAGTGATTCCCAGGGGAGGCGGGAGTCCCTCCACGAGCAGTACTTC
d_gene: NA; j_gene: TRBJ1-1; abundance: NA; v_gene: TRBV6-1; CDR3aa: CASSVPRDEAEAFF; CDR3nt: TGTGCCAGCAGTGTCCCCAGGGACGAAGCTGAAGCTTTCTTT
d_gene: NA; j_gene: TRBJ2-5; abundance: NA; v_gene: TRBV28; CDR3aa: CASSFGRNPETQYF; CDR3nt: TGTGCCAGCAGTTTCGGGCGGAACCCGGAGACCCAGTACTTC
d_gene: NA; j_gene: TRBJ2-7; abundance: NA; v_gene: TRBV7-9; CDR3aa: CASPNVRARYEQYF; CDR3nt: TGTGCCAGCCCCAATGTTCGGGCCCGCTACGAGCAGTACTTC
d_gene: TRBD2; j_gene: TRBJ2-1; abundance: NA; v_gene: TRBV6-1; CDR3aa: CASSDHGVLAGDNEQFF; CDR3nt: TGTGCCAGCAGTGACCACGGCGTACTAGCGGGAGACAATGAGCAGTTCTTC
d_gene: NA; j_gene: TRBJ1-1; abundance: once; v_gene: TRBV5-4; CDR3aa: CASSGGQPHTEAFF; CDR3nt: TGTGCCAGCAGCGGCGGACAGCCCCACACTGAAGCTTTCTTT
d_gene: TRBD2; j_gene: TRBJ2-7; abundance: NA; v_gene: TRBV2; CDR3aa: CASSVRLAGVEYEQYF; CDR3nt: TGTGCCAGCAGCGTCAGACTAGCGGGAGTGGAGTACGAGCAGTACTTC
d_gene: TRBD1; j_gene: TRBJ2-1; abundance: NA; v_gene: TRBV28; CDR3aa: CASSIGPGGGYNEQFF; CDR3nt: TGTGCCAGCAGCATAGGGCCAGGGGGCGGCTACAATGAGCAGTTCTTC
d_gene: TRBD1; j_gene: TRBJ1-5; abundance: NA; v_gene: TRBV7-2; CDR3aa: CASSFRDREQPQHF; CDR3nt: TGTGCCAGCAGCTTCCGGGACAGGGAACAGCCCCAGCATTTT
d_gene: NA; j_gene: TRBJ2-7; abundance: once; v_gene: TRBV12-5; CDR3aa: CASGLARRGGYEQYF; CDR3nt: TGTGCTAGTGGTTTGGCCCGGCGGGGTGGGTACGAGCAGTACTTC
d_gene: NA; j_gene: TRBJ1-2; abundance: NA; v_gene: TRBV19; CDR3aa: CASSTARYGYTF; CDR3nt: TGTGCCAGCTCGACAGCCCGCTATGGCTACACCTTC
d_gene: TRBD2; j_gene: TRBJ2-2; abundance: NA; v_gene: TRBV28; CDR3aa: CASTEAGVNPGELFF; CDR3nt: TGTGCCAGCACCGAAGCGGGGGTAAACCCCGGGGAGCTGTTTTTT
d_gene: NA; j_gene: TRBJ2-2; abundance: NA; v_gene: TRBV4-2; CDR3aa: CASSQVPARDTGELFF; CDR3nt: TGTGCCAGCAGCCAAGTGCCAGCGAGGGACACCGGGGAGCTGTTTTTT
d_gene: NA; j_gene: TRBJ2-2; abundance: NA; v_gene: TRBV11-2; CDR3aa: CASRKTDANTGELFF; CDR3nt: TGTGCCAGCAGGAAGACAGACGCGAACACCGGGGAGCTGTTTTTT
d_gene: TRBD2; j_gene: TRBJ2-3; abundance: once; v_gene: TRBV5-1; CDR3aa: CASSLLGGGPDTQYF; CDR3nt: TGCGCCAGCAGCTTGTTGGGGGGAGGGCCAGATACGCAGTATTTT
d_gene: NA; j_gene: TRBJ2-3; abundance: NA; v_gene: TRBV9; CDR3aa: CASNLAGTVGDTQYF; CDR3nt: TGTGCCAGCAACCTAGCCGGGACCGTGGGGGATACGCAGTATTTT
d_gene: NA; j_gene: TRBJ1-2; abundance: NA; v_gene: TRBV6-5; CDR3aa: CASSTTPDRSGGYTF; CDR3nt: TGTGCCAGCAGCACTACGCCCGACAGGTCGGGTGGCTACACCTTC
d_gene: TRBD1; j_gene: TRBJ1-2; abundance: NA; v_gene: TRBV9; CDR3aa: CASAPTGTIAGYTF; CDR3nt: TGTGCCAGCGCCCCGACAGGGACTATCGCTGGCTACACCTTC
d_gene: TRBD2; j_gene: TRBJ2-3; abundance: once; v_gene: TRBV13; CDR3aa: CASSRTGGGAGTDTQYF; CDR3nt: TGTGCCAGCAGCCGGACCGGGGGGGGCGCGGGGACAGATACGCAGTATTTT
d_gene: TRBD1; j_gene: TRBJ1-5; abundance: NA; v_gene: TRBV4-2; CDR3aa: CASSQDPDRAVQPQHF; CDR3nt: TGTGCCAGCAGCCAAGATCCGGACAGGGCAGTCCAGCCCCAGCATTTT
d_gene: NA; j_gene: TRBJ1-6; abundance: NA; v_gene: TRBV9; CDR3aa: CASRASSYNSPLHF; CDR3nt: TGTGCCAGCCGGGCGAGCTCCTATAATTCACCCCTCCACTTT
d_gene: NA; j_gene: TRBJ2-3; abundance: NA; v_gene: TRBV14; CDR3aa: CASSQALVVDTQYF; CDR3nt: TGTGCCAGCAGCCAAGCTTTGGTTGTGGATACGCAGTATTTT
d_gene: TRBD2; j_gene: TRBJ2-2; abundance: NA; v_gene: TRBV5-1; CDR3aa: CASSLVGTSGTTGELFF; CDR3nt: TGCGCCAGCAGCTTGGTTGGGACTAGCGGGACAACCGGGGAGCTGTTTTTT
d_gene: NA; j_gene: TRBJ2-6; abundance: NA; v_gene: TRBV7-9; CDR3aa: CASSPGSSGANVLTF; CDR3nt: TGTGCCAGCAGCCCGGGATCCTCTGGGGCCAACGTCCTGACTTTC
d_gene: NA; j_gene: TRBJ2-5; abundance: NA; v_gene: TRBV28; CDR3aa: CASSQGREAQYF; CDR3nt: TGTGCCAGCAGTCAGGGAAGAGAGGCCCAGTACTTC
d_gene: TRBD2; j_gene: TRBJ2-1; abundance: NA; v_gene: TRBV11-3; CDR3aa: CASSKGTSGRVVEEQFF; CDR3nt: TGTGCCAGCAGCAAAGGGACTAGCGGGAGGGTAGTTGAAGAGCAGTTCTTC
d_gene: TRBD1; j_gene: TRBJ1-1; abundance: NA; v_gene: TRBV5-1; CDR3aa: CASSLTGASGTEAFF; CDR3nt: TGCGCCAGCAGCTTGACAGGGGCGTCGGGCACTGAAGCTTTCTTT
d_gene: TRBD1; j_gene: TRBJ1-5; abundance: NA; v_gene: TRBV19; CDR3aa: CASSTQGAYNQPQHF; CDR3nt: TGTGCCAGTAGTACGCAGGGGGCTTACAATCAGCCCCAGCATTTT
d_gene: TRBD2; j_gene: TRBJ2-5; abundance: once; v_gene: TRBV4-3; CDR3aa: CASSRGPRTSGSVLETQYF; CDR3nt: TGCGCCAGCAGCCGCGGACCCCGGACTAGCGGGAGCGTTTTGGAGACCCAGTACTTC
d_gene: TRBD2; j_gene: TRBJ2-7; abundance: NA; v_gene: TRBV5-8; CDR3aa: CASSQRDSYEQYF; CDR3nt: TGTGCCAGCAGTCAGCGGGACTCCTACGAGCAGTACTTC
d_gene: NA; j_gene: TRBJ1-2; abundance: NA; v_gene: TRBV6-6; CDR3aa: CASSDTGIVAYGYTF; CDR3nt: TGTGCCAGCAGTGATACAGGGATTGTTGCCTATGGCTACACCTTC
d_gene: NA; j_gene: TRBJ1-6; abundance: NA; v_gene: TRBV28; CDR3aa: CASSLGVRPLHF; CDR3nt: TGTGCCAGCAGTTTGGGGGTAAGACCCCTCCACTTT
d_gene: TRBD1; j_gene: TRBJ2-3; abundance: once; v_gene: TRBV7-2; CDR3aa: CASSIAGTGVSDTQYF; CDR3nt: TGTGCCAGCAGCATTGCCGGGACAGGGGTGTCAGATACGCAGTATTTT
d_gene: TRBD1; j_gene: TRBJ1-2; abundance: NA; v_gene: TRBV28; CDR3aa: CASSLQGAQGYGYTF; CDR3nt: TGTGCCAGCAGTTTACAGGGGGCGCAGGGCTATGGCTACACCTTC
d_gene: NA; j_gene: TRBJ2-2; abundance: NA; v_gene: TRBV28; CDR3aa: CASSGSTSGRGELFF; CDR3nt: TGTGCCAGCAGTGGATCGACTAGTGGGCGGGGGGAGCTGTTTTTT
d_gene: NA; j_gene: TRBJ1-1; abundance: NA; v_gene: TRBV2; CDR3aa: CASSESPGQPEAFF; CDR3nt: TGTGCCAGCAGTGAATCTCCAGGACAGCCTGAAGCTTTCTTT
d_gene: TRBD1; j_gene: TRBJ1-5; abundance: few; v_gene: TRBV4-2; CDR3aa: CASSQDRGAEQPQHF; CDR3nt: TGTGCCAGCAGCCAAGACAGGGGGGCGGAACAGCCCCAGCATTTT
d_gene: NA; j_gene: TRBJ2-1; abundance: once; v_gene: TRBV11-3; CDR3aa: CASSLHSSYNEQFF; CDR3nt: TGTGCCAGCAGCTTACATAGCTCCTACAATGAGCAGTTCTTC
d_gene: TRBD1; j_gene: TRBJ1-1; abundance: few; v_gene: TRBV5-4; CDR3aa: CASSLTGGGSEAFF; CDR3nt: TGTGCCAGCAGCTTAACAGGGGGCGGCTCTGAAGCTTTCTTT
d_gene: NA; j_gene: TRBJ1-3; abundance: NA; v_gene: TRBV4-1; CDR3aa: CASSQVRGQQSGNTIYF; CDR3nt: TGCGCCAGCAGCCAAGTACGCGGGCAGCAGTCTGGAAACACCATATATTTT
d_gene: TRBD2; j_gene: TRBJ2-3; abundance: NA; v_gene: TRBV6-1; CDR3aa: CASSEPRLSSGVPDTQYF; CDR3nt: TGTGCCAGCAGTGAGCCCCGCCTTAGTAGCGGGGTACCAGATACGCAGTATTTT
d_gene: NA; j_gene: TRBJ1-2; abundance: NA; v_gene: TRBV30; CDR3aa: CAWSVMGRGRYGYTF; CDR3nt: TGTGCCTGGAGTGTAATGGGGAGGGGACGTTATGGCTACACCTTC
d_gene: NA; j_gene: TRBJ2-5; abundance: NA; v_gene: TRBV5-1; CDR3aa: CASSWTGGSEETQYF; CDR3nt: TGCGCCAGCAGCTGGACGGGGGGCTCAGAAGAGACCCAGTACTTC
d_gene: TRBD1; j_gene: TRBJ2-1; abundance: NA; v_gene: TRBV2; CDR3aa: CASWAGGQGANEQFF; CDR3nt: TGTGCCAGCTGGGCCGGAGGACAGGGCGCGAATGAGCAGTTCTTC
d_gene: TRBD1; j_gene: TRBJ1-2; abundance: NA; v_gene: TRBV5-6; CDR3aa: CASSSMAWDSFNYGYTF; CDR3nt: TGTGCCAGCAGCTCCATGGCTTGGGACAGTTTTAACTATGGCTACACCTTC
d_gene: NA; j_gene: TRBJ2-1; abundance: once; v_gene: TRBV2; CDR3aa: CASGIPNEQFF; CDR3nt: TGTGCCAGCGGAATCCCCAATGAGCAGTTCTTC
d_gene: TRBD1; j_gene: TRBJ2-6; abundance: NA; v_gene: TRBV4-3; CDR3aa: CASSQEFWGQDSGANVLTF; CDR3nt: TGCGCCAGCAGCCAAGAATTTTGGGGACAGGACTCTGGGGCCAACGTCCTGACTTTC